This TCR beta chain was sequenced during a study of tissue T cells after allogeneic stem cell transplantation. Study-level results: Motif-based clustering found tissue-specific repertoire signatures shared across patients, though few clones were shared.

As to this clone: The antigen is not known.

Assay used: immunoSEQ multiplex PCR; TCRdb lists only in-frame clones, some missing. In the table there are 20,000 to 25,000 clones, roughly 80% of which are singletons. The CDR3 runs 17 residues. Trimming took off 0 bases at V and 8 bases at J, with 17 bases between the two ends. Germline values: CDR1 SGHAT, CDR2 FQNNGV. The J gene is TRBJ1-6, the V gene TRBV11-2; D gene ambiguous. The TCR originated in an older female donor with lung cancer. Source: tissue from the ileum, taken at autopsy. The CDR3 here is CASSLESFGRQDSPLHF. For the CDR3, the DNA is TGTGCCAGCAGCTTAGAATCCTTTGGCAGGCAAGATTCACCCCTCCACTTT.